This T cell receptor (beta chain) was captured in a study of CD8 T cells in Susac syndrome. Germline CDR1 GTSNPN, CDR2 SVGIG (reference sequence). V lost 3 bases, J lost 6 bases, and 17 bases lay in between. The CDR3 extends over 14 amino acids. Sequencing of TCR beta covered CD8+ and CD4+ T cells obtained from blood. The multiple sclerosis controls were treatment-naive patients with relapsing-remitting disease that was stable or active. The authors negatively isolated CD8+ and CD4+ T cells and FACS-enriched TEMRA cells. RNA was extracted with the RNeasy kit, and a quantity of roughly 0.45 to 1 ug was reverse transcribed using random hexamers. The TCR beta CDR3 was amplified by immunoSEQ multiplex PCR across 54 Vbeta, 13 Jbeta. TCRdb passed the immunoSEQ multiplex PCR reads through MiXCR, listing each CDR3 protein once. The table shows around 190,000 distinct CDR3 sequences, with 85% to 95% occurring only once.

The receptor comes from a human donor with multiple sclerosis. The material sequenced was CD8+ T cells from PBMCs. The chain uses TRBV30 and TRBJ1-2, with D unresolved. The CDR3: CAWSPWAGVNGYTF. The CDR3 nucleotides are TGTGCCTGGAGCCCGTGGGCCGGAGTAAATGGCTACACCTTC.